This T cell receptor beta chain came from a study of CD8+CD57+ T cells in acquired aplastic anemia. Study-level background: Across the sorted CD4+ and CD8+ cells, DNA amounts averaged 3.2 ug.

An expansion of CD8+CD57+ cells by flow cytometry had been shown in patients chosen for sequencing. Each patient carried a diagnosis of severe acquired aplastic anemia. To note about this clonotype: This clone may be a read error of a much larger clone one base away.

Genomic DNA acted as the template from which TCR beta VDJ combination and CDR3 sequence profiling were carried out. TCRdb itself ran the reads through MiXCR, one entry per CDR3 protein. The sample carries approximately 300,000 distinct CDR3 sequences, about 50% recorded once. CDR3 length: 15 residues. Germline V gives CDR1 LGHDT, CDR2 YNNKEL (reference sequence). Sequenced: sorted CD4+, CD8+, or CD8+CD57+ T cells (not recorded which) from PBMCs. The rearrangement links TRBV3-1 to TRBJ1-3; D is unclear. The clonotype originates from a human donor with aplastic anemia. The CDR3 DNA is TGTACCAGCAGCCAGACGACGGGCTCTGGAAACACCATATATTTT. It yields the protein CTSSQTTGSGNTIYF.